Presented here are 18 T cell receptor beta chains from one specimen sequenced in a study of blood T cell repertoires in COVID-19. Clones were sequenced by immunoSEQ multiplex PCR, and TCRdb holds only the in-frame ones, with some missing. Of fewer than 35,000 clones listed, around 93% are singletons. Sequenced sample: peripheral blood. Receptors originate from a human donor with active COVID-19. The donor label of this sample is uncertain.

This chain links TRBV4-3 with TRBJ2-3; 9 bases line up with TRBD2. CDR1 and CDR2 from the germline V gene are LGHNA and YSLEER. Trimming took 0 bases from V and 5 from J; bases not matched to a gene: 6. The CDR3 spans 16 residues. CDR3 in DNA: TGCGCCAGCAGCCAAGATCGAGCGGGAGGTTTAGATACGCAGTATTTT. This gives the protein CASSQDRAGGLDTQYF.

This chain links TRBV7-2 with TRBJ2-5; 8 positions match TRBD1. Germline CDR1 and CDR2: SGHTA and FQGNSA. The CDR3 is made up of 16 amino acids. Losses at the gene ends were 5 bases for V and 1 base for J; bases not matched to a gene: 9. The CDR3 DNA reads as TGTGCCAGCAGCCTCGGACAGGGTGGATTCCAAGAGACCCAGTACTTC. Its translation: CASSLGQGGFQETQYF.

The genes are TRBV3-1 (or the pseudogene TRBV3-2) and TRBJ2-1, with 13 bases matching TRBD2. There are 15 residues in the CDR3. With 4 bases clipped from V and 8 bases from J, the junction kept 5 bases outside the gene matches. Germline CDR1 is LGHDT and CDR2 is YNNKEL (reference sequence). In DNA, the CDR3 is TGTGCCAGCAGCCCACTAGCGGGGGGGCTCGATGAGCAGTTCTTC. Translation: CASSPLAGGLDEQFF.

This chain connects TRBV11-2 to TRBJ2-7; tentative D call: TRBD2 (5 bases). Trimming took off 0 bases at V and 6 bases at J, with 15 bases between the two ends. This CDR3 has 15 amino acids. In germline, CDR1 is SGHAT, CDR2 FQNNGV. This chain's CDR3 is CASSLDLVGAGEQYF. For the CDR3, the DNA is TGTGCCAGCAGCTTAGATCTGGTGGGTGCGGGCGAGCAGTACTTC.

The gene calls are TRBV10-3 and TRBJ2-1; a weak D match, TRBD2 (6 bases). The CDR3 consists of 13 residues. Germline-derived CDR1 and CDR2 are ENHRY and SYGVKD. Trimming removed 2 bases from V and 15 bases from J, with 17 bases in between. CDR3 region: CAISESGPLIPFF. The DNA for the CDR3 is TGTGCCATCAGTGAGAGCGGGCCACTCATCCCGTTCTTC.

The chain couples TRBV19 to TRBJ2-7, with 8 bases identical to TRBD1. Trimming cost V 5 bases and J 3 bases; bases outside gene matches: 9. CDR3 size: 15 residues. Germline CDR1 reads LNHDA; CDR2 reads SQIVND (reference sequence). The CDR3 DNA follows: TGTGCCAGTAGTGGGTCAAGACAGGGGAACTACGAGCAGTACTTC. Translating gives CASSGSRQGNYEQYF.

This sequence joins TRBV5-4 and TRBJ2-7; 11 positions agree with TRBD2. The CDR3 is 16 residues long. Germline CDR1 SGHNT, CDR2 YYREEE (reference sequence). Germline trimming cut 0 bases from V and 0 bases from J; bases unmatched to any gene: 2. The CDR3 DNA reads as TGTGCCAGCAGCTTGGGACTAGCGGGGTACTCCTACGAGCAGTACTTC. Amino acids: CASSLGLAGYSYEQYF.

This clone was recorded only once. V and J are TRBV29-1 and TRBJ2-7, with 9 bases fitting TRBD1. Losses at the gene ends were 7 bases for V and 5 bases for J; bases not matched to a gene: 6. The CDR3 totals 12 residues. CDR1 SQVTM and CDR2 ANQGSEA come from the germline V gene. The CDR3 nucleotides read TGCAGCGCCTTACAGGGGGCGAACGAGCAGTACTTC. Translated, it gives CSALQGANEQYF.

The V and J genes are TRBV5-1 and TRBJ2-5; D possibly corresponds to TRBD1 (5 bases). V gave up 4 bases and J gave up 4 bases, with 11 bases separating them. The germline V gene encodes CDR1 SGHRS and CDR2 YFSETQ. This CDR3 spans 13 amino acids. CDR3 loop: CASSTDSSETQYF. CDR3 DNA: TGCGCCAGCAGCACTGACAGTTCAGAGACCCAGTACTTC.

J is TRBJ2-7 and V is TRBV15, with 9 bases that match TRBD1. Germline V gene lookup returns CDR1 LNHNV and CDR2 YYDKDF (reference sequence). Germline trimming cut 3 bases from V and 7 bases from J; bases unmatched to any gene: 10. This CDR3 has 15 residues. CDR3 in DNA: TGTGCCACCAGCAGGGCCGGGACAGGGTATGAAGAGCAGTACTTC. Translating it yields CATSRAGTGYEEQYF.

The rearrangement uses TRBV3-1 (or the pseudogene TRBV3-2) and TRBJ2-3, with TRBD1 as a possible D gene (6 bases). The CDR3 is 14 amino acids. The V and J ends lost 3 bases and 1 base respectively, with 8 bases between them. Germline lookup yields CDR1 LGHDT and CDR2 YNNKEL (reference sequence). CDR3 DNA sequence: TGTGCCAGCAGCCAGGCAGGGGGCACAGATACGCAGTATTTT. Translating gives CASSQAGGTDTQYF.

J is TRBJ1-4 and V is TRBV13, with D unclear. This CDR3 comprises 12 residues. Germline V CDR1 and CDR2: PRHDT, FYEKMQ (reference sequence). The ends were cut back, 3 bases at V and 8 bases at J, with 7 bases in the middle. CDR3: CASSFNGEKLFF. Here the CDR3 DNA reads TGTGCCAGCAGCTTCAATGGCGAAAAACTGTTTTTT.

V and J are TRBV6-5 and TRBJ1-1; D unresolved. The length of the CDR3 is 14 residues. Trimming cost V 0 bases and J 4 bases, with 9 bases left between them. The V gene's germline CDR1 is MNHEY and CDR2 SVGAGI. CDR3 sequence: CASSYSGRSTEAFF. CDR3 nucleotides: TGTGCCAGCAGTTACTCGGGCAGAAGCACTGAAGCTTTCTTT.

This clone was found once. This sequence joins TRBV28 and TRBJ1-6; TRBD1 aligns across 11 bases. Germline V gives CDR1 MDHEN, CDR2 SYDVKM. The CDR3 length is 17 residues. Trimming at V came to 5 bases and at J to 8 bases, leaving 11 bases not matched to a gene. CDR3 residues: CASSTPGTGGRDSPLHF. DNA of the CDR3: TGTGCCAGCAGTACTCCCGGGACAGGGGGACGGGATTCACCCCTCCACTTT. The full variable domain, its missing parts supplied by reference TRBV28 and TRBJ1-6, is DVKVTQSSRYLVKRTGEKVFLECVQDMDHENMFWYRQDPGLGLRLIYFSYDVKMKEKGDIPEGYSVSREKKERFSLILESASTNQTSMYLCASSTPGTGGRDSPLHFGNGTRLTVT.

The chain carries TRBV5-8 and TRBJ2-5; tentatively, D is TRBD2 (7 bases). The CDR3 is 20 amino acids. Germline assignment: CDR1 SGHTS and CDR2 YDEGEE. The V gene lost 7 bases and the J gene lost 2 bases, with 33 bases spanning the gap. Written as DNA, the CDR3 is TGTGCCAGCGGATCCTCCGATGAAGCGGGATGGGGGGCCCAACAAGAGACCCAGTACTTC. Translation gives CASGSSDEAGWGAQQETQYF.

CDR3 nucleotides: TGTGCCAGCAGCTTAGCGGGGAGCGGGGGGACCTACGAGCAGTACTTC. Its translation is CASSLAGSGGTYEQYF. The rearrangement links TRBV7-6 to TRBJ2-7; 9 bases map to TRBD2. This CDR3 has 16 amino acids. V lost 0 bases and J lost 2; bases outside the gene matches: 5. Germline-derived CDR1 and CDR2 are SGHVS and FNYEAQ.

The chain employs TRBV4-2 and TRBJ2-3; D possibly corresponds to TRBD2 (6 bases). CDR1 and CDR2 (germline): LGHNA, YNFKEQ. The V and J ends lost 0 bases and 0 bases respectively, with 16 bases between them. The CDR3 contains 18 residues. The CDR3 DNA reads as TGTGCCAGCAGCCAAGATTTAGCGGCGGGGTACAGCACAGATACGCAGTATTTT. This encodes CASSQDLAAGYSTDTQYF.

The genes are TRBV3-1 (or the pseudogene TRBV3-2) and TRBJ2-5; TRBD2 matches 10 bases. Germline loops: CDR1 LGHDT, CDR2 YNNKEL (reference sequence). Losses at the gene ends were 0 bases for V and 5 bases for J; bases not matched to a gene: 6. The CDR3 consists of 16 residues. CDR3 nucleotide sequence: TGTGCCAGCAGCCAAGAACTAGCGGGGTGGGGGGAGACCCAGTACTTC. Protein: CASSQELAGWGETQYF.